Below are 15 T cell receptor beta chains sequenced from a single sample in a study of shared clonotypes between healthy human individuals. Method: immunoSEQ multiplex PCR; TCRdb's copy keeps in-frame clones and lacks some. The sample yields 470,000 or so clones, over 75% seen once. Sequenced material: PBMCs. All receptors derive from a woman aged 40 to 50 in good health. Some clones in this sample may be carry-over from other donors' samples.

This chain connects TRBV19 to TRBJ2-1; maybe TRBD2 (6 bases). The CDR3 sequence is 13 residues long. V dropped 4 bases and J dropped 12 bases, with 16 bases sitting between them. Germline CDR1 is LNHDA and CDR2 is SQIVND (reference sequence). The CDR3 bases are TGTGCCAGTAGTAACGCCGCGGGACCCTGGCAGTTCTTC. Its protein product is CASSNAAGPWQFF.

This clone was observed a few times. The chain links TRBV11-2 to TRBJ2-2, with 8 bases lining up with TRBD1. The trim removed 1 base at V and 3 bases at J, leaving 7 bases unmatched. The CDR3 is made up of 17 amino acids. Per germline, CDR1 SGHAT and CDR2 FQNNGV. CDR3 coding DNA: TGTGCCAGCAGCTTAGGGTGGACAGGGCAGTACACCGGGGAGCTGTTTTTT. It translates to CASSLGWTGQYTGELFF.

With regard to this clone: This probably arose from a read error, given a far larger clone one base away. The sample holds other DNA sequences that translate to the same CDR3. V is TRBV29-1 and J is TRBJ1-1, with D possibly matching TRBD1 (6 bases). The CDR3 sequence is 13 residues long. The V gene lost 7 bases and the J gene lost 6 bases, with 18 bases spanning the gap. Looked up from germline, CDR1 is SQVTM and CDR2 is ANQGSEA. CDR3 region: CSAYRDKDAEAFF. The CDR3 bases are TGCAGCGCTTACAGGGACAAGGATGCTGAAGCTTTCTTT.

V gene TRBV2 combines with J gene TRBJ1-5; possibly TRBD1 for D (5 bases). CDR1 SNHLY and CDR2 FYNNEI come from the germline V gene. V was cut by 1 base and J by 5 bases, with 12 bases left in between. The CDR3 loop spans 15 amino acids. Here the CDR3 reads CASSEVSAGYQPQHF. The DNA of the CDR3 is TGTGCCAGCAGTGAAGTTTCGGCAGGGTATCAGCCCCAGCATTTT.

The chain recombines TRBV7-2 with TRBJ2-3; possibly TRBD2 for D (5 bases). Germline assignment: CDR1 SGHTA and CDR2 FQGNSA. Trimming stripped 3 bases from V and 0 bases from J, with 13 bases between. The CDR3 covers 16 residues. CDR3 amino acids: CASSFDGKRSTDTQYF. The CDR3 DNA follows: TGTGCCAGCAGCTTTGACGGGAAAAGAAGCACAGATACGCAGTATTTT.

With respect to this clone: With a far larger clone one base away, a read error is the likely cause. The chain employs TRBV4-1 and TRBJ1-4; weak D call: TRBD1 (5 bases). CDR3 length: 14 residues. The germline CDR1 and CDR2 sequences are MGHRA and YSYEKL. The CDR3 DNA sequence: TGCGCCAGCAGCCTCGGAAGGGGTAATGAAGAACTGTTTTTT. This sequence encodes CASSLGRGNEELFF.

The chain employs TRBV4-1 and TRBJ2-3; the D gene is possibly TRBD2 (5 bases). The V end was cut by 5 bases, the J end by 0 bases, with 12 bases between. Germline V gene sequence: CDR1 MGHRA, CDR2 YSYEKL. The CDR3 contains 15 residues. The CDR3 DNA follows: TGCGCCAGCAGCTCGGGATTCCCTAGCACAGATACGCAGTATTTT. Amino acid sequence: CASSSGFPSTDTQYF.

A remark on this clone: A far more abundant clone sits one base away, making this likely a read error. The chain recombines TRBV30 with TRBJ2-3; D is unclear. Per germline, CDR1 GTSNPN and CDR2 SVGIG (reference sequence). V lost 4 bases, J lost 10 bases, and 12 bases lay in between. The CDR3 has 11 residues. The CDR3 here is CAWKPVGAQYF. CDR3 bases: TGTGCCTGGAAACCCGTGGGTGCGCAGTATTTT.

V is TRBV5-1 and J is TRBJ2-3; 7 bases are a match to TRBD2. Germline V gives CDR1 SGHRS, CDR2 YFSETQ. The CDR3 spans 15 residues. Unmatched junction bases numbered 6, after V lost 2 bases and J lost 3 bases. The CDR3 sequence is CASSFAGVVTDTQYF. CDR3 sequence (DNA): TGCGCCAGCAGCTTCGCGGGAGTTGTGACAGATACGCAGTATTTT.

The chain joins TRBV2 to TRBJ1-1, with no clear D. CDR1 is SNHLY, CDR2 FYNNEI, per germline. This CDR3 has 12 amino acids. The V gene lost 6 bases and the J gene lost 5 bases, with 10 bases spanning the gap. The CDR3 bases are TGTGCCAGCAGAACGACGGGGACTGAAGCTTTCTTT. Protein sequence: CASRTTGTEAFF.

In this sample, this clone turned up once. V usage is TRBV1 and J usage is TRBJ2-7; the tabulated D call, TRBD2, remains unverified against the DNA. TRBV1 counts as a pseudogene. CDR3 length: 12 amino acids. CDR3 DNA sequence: TGCACCAGCGGTGGAGGCCCCTACGAGCAGTACTTC. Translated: CTSGGGPYEQYF.

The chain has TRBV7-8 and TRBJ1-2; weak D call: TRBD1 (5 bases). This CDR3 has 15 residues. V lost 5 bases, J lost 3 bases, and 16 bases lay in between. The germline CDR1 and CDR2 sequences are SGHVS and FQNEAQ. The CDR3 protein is CASSQRGWGDYGYTF. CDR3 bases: TGTGCCAGCAGCCAGAGAGGCTGGGGGGACTATGGCTACACCTTC.

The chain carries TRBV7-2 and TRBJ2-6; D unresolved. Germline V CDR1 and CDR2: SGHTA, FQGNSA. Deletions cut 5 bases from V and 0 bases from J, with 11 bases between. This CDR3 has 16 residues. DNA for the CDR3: TGTGCCAGCAGCCCACAGTCCACCTCTGGGGCCAACGTCCTGACTTTC. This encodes CASSPQSTSGANVLTF.

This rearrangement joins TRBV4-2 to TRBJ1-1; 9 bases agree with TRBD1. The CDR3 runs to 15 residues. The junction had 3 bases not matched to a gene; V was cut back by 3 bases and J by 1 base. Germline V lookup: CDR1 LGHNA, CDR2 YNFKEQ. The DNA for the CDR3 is TGTGCCAGCAGCCACCCGGGACAGGGGAACACTGAAGCTTTCTTT. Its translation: CASSHPGQGNTEAFF.

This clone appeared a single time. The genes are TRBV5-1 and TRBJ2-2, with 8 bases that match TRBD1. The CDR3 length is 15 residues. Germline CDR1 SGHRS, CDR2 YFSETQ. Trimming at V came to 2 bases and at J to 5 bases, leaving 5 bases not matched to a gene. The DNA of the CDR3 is TGCGCCAGCAGCTTCACAGGGGGAGGAACCGGGGAGCTGTTTTTT. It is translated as CASSFTGGGTGELFF.